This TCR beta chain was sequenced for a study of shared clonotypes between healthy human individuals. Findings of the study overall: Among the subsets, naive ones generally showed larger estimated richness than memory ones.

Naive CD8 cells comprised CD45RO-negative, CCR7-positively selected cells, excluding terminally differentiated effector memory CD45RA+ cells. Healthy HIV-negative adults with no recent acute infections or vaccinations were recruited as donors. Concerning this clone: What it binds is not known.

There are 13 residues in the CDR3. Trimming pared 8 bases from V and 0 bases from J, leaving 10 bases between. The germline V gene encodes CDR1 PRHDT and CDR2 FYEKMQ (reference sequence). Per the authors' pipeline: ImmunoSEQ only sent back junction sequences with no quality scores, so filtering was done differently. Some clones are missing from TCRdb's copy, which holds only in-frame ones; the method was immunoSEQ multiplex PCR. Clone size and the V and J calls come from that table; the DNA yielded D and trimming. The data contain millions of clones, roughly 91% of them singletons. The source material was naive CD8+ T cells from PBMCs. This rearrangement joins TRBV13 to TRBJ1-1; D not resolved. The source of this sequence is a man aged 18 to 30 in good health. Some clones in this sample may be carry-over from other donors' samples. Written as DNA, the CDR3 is TGTGCCAGCCCTTCACCGGTGAACACTGAAGCTTTCTTT. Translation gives CASPSPVNTEAFF.